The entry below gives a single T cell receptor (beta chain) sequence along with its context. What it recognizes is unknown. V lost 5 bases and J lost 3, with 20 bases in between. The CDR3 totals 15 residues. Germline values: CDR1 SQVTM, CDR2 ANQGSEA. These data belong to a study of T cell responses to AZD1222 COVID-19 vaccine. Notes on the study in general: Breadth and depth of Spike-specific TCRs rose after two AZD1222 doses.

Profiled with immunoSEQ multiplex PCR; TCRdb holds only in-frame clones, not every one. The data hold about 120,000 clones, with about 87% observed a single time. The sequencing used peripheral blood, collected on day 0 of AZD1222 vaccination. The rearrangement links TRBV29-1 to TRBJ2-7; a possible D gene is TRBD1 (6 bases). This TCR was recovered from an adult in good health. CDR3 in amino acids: CSVTARGSGNYEQYF. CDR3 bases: TGCAGCGTTACAGCCAGGGGCTCTGGGAACTACGAGCAGTACTTC.